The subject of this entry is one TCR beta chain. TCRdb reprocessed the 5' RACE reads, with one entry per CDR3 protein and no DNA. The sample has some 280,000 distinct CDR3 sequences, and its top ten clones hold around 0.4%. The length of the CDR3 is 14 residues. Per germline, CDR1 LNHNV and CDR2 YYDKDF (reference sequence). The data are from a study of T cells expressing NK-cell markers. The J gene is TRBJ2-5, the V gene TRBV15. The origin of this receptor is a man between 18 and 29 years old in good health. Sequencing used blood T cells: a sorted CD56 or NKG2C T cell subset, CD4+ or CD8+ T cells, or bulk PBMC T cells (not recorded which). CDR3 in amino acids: CATSRDSVRETQYF.